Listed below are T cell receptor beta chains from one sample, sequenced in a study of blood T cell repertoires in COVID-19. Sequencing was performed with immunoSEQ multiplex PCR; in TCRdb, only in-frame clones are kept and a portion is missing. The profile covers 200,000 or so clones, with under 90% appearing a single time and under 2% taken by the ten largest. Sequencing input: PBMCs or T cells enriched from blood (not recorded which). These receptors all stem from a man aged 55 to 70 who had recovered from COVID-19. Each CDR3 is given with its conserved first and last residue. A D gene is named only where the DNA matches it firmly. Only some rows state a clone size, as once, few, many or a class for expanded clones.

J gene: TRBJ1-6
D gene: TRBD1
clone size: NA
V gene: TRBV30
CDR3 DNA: TGTGCCTGGGACCGACAGGGATCACCCCTCCACTTT
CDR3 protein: CAWDRQGSPLHF

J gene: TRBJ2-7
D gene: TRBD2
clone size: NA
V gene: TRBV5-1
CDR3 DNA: TGCGCCAGCAGCTCGGGACTAGCGGGGGGTGCCTACGAGCAGTACTTC
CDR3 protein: CASSSGLAGGAYEQYF

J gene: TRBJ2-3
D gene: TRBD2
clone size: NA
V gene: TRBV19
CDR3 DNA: TGTGCCAGTAGAATAGCGGGGGACACAGATACGCAGTATTTT
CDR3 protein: CASRIAGDTDTQYF

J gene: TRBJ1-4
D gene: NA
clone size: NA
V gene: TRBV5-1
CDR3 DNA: TGCGCCAGCAGCTTAAGGACAGCCTCAACTAATGAAAAACTGTTTTTT
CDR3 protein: CASSLRTASTNEKLFF

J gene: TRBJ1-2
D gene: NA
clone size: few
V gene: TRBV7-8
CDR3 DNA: TGTGCCAGCAGCCCAGGAGGGAGGAGAACGGATGGCTACACCTTC
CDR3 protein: CASSPGGRRTDGYTF

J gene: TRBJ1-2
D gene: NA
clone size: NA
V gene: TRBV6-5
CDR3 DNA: TGTGCCAGCAGTTACTCGAACATCCTTAACTATGGCTACACCTTC
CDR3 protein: CASSYSNILNYGYTF

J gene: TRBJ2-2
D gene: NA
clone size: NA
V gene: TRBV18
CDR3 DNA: TGTGCCAGCTCCCAGGACAGAAACACCGGGGAGCTGTTTTTT
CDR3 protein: CASSQDRNTGELFF

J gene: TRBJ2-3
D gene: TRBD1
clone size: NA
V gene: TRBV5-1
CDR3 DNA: TGCGCCAGCAGCTCCAGGGGGACCACAGATACGCAGTATTTT
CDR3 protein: CASSSRGTTDTQYF

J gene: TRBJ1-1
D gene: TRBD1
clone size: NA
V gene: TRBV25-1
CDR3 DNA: TGTGCCAGCACCAAAGACAGGGGGACTGAAGCTTTCTTT
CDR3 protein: CASTKDRGTEAFF

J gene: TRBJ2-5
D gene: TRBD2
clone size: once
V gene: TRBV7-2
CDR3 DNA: TGTGCCAGCAGAGCGGGGCAAGAGACCCAGTACTTC
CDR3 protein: CASRAGQETQYF

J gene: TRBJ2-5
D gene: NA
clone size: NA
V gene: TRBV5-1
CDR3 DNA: TGCGCCAGCAGCTCGCGCGGGGAGCCTTCCCAAGAGACCCAGTACTTC
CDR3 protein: CASSSRGEPSQETQYF

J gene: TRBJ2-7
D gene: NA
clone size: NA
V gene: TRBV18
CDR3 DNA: TGTGCCAGCTCACCACCGGCCGTCTACGAGCAGTACTTC
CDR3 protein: CASSPPAVYEQYF

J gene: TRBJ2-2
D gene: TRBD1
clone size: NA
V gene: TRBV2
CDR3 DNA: TGTGCCAGCGGTCGCGAGGGGGCCACCGGGGAGCTGTTTTTT
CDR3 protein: CASGREGATGELFF

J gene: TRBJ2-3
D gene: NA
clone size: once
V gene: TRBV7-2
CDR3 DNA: TGTGCCAGCAGCTTAGATTACCTAAAAGGCACAGATACGCAGTATTTT
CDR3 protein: CASSLDYLKGTDTQYF

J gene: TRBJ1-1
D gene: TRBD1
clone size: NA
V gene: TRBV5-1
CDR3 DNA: TGCGCCAGCAGCCCAAGACAGGGGGCGTCCACTGAAGCTTTCTTT
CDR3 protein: CASSPRQGASTEAFF

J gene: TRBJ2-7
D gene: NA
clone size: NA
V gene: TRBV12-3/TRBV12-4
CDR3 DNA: TGTGCCAGCAGCTCCCTTATCAGGCAGTACTTC
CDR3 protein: CASSSLIRQYF

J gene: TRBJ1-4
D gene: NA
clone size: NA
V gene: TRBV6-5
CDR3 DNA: TGTGCCAGCAGTTACTCTAGTCACGGAGGGGAAAAACTGTTTTTT
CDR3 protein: CASSYSSHGGEKLFF

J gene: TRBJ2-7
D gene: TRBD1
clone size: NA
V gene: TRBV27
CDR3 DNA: TGTGCCAGCAGTCCCAGGGGGCTTGGGGAGCAGTACTTC
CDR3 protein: CASSPRGLGEQYF

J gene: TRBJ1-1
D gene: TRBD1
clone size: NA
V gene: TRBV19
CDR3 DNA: TGTGCCAGTCGAGGGACAGCGAACACTGAAGCTTTCTTT
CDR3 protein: CASRGTANTEAFF

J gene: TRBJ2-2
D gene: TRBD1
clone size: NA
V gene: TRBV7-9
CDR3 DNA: TGTGCCAGGGGGGACAGAAACACCGGGGAGCTGTTTTTT
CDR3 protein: CARGDRNTGELFF

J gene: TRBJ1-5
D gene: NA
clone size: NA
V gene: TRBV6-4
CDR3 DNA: TGTGCCAGCAGCCCTGAGGAGGGTCAGCCCCAGCATTTT
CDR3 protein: CASSPEEGQPQHF

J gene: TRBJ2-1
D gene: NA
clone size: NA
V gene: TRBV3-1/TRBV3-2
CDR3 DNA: TGTGCCAGCAGCCAAGGGGGGACTTCCTACAATGAGCAGTTCTTC
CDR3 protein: CASSQGGTSYNEQFF

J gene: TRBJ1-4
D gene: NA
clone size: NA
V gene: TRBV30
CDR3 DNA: TGTGCCTGGAGTCTCCCTGGAGCAACTAATGAAAAACTGTTTTTT
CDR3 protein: CAWSLPGATNEKLFF

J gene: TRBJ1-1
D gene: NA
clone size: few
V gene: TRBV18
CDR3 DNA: TGTGCCAGCTCACCATCGGTATCGGGAACAACTGAAGCTTTCTTT
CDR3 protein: CASSPSVSGTTEAFF

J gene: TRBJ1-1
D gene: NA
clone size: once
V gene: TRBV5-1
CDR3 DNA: TGCGCCAGCAGCTTCGGGGAGGGGAACACTGAAGCTTTCTTT
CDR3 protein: CASSFGEGNTEAFF

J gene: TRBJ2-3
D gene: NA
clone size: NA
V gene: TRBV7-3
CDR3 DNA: TGTGCCAGCAGCCCTCACGGACAGCCCACAGATACGCAGTATTTT
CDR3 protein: CASSPHGQPTDTQYF

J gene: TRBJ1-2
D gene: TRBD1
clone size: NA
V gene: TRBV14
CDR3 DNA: TGTGCCAGCAGCCAAACAAAAACGACAGGGGCGGGCTATGGCTACACCTTC
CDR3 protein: CASSQTKTTGAGYGYTF

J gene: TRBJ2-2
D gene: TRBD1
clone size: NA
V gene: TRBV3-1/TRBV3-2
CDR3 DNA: TGTGCCAGCAGCCAAGATCGTAGGGGGACAGGGTATTTCGGGGAGCTGTTTTTT
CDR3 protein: CASSQDRRGTGYFGELFF

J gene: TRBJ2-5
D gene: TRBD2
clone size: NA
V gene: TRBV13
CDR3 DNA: TGTGCCAGCAGCCCCGGACTAGCGGGGGGTGAGACCCAGTACTTC
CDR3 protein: CASSPGLAGGETQYF

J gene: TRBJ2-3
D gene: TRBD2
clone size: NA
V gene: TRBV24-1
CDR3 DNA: TGTGCCACCGGGCGAGCGGGGGGAATCACAGATACGCAGTATTTT
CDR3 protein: CATGRAGGITDTQYF

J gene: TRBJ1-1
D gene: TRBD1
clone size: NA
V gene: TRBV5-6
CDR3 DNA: TGTGCCAGCAACCACAGGGGGCGCGACACTGAAGCTTTCTTT
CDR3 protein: CASNHRGRDTEAFF

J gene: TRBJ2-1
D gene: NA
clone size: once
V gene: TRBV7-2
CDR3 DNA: TGTGCCAGCAGCCTACTGATGGCAGGGACATCCAATGAGCAGTTCTTC
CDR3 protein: CASSLLMAGTSNEQFF

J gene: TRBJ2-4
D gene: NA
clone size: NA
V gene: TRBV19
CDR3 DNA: TGTGCCAGTAGTTCTATGGGGGCGGGTGACATTCAGTACTTC
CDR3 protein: CASSSMGAGDIQYF

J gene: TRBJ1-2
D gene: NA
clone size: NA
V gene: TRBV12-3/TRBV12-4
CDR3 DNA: TGTGCCAGCAGTTTTAACAGGGCTTCTGGCTACACCTTC
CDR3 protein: CASSFNRASGYTF

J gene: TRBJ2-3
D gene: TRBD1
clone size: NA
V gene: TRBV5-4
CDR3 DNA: TGTGCCAGCAGCCGGGACAGGGGCTCAGATACGCAGTATTTT
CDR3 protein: CASSRDRGSDTQYF

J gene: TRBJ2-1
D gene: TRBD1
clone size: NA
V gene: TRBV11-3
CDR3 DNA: TGTGCCAGCAGCCAAGGACAGGGCACGAGGAATGAGCAGTTCTTC
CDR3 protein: CASSQGQGTRNEQFF

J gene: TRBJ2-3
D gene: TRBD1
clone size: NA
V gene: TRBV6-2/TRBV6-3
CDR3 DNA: TGTGCCAGCAGTTCCCGGGACAGGGTAACAGATACGCAGTATTTT
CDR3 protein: CASSSRDRVTDTQYF